A few counts support the clone carrying this TCR beta chain. Antigen: not known. From the reads, TCRdb called clonotypes with MiXCR, one entry per CDR3 protein. This sample yields 300,000 or so distinct CDR3 sequences, of which approximately 8.9% are seen a single time; approximately 2.4% belongs to the top ten. This sample stems from a study of T cell repertoires in cytomegalovirus infection. As for the study in general: Carrying CMV and the relevant HLA type showed in public TCR beta signatures. General observations from the study: In two of eight donors, the top clonotype was HLA-C-restricted CMV-specific. There were carriers of CMV plus the relevant HLA, and cumulative public TCR beta family frequency identified them.

Germline V gene lookup returns CDR1 SNHLY and CDR2 FYNNEI. Trimming cost V 4 bases and J 8 bases, with 14 bases left between them. The CDR3 contains 13 residues. V is TRBV2 and J is TRBJ1-2, with no clear D. Sequenced sample: PBMCs. The sequence was collected from a human donor in good health (CMV status not recorded). Some clones in this sample may be carry-over from other donors' samples. CDR3 loop: CASSVRPSVGYTF. In DNA, the CDR3 is TGTGCCAGCAGTGTAAGGCCTTCTGTCGGCTACACCTTC.